One sample yielded the 26 T cell receptor beta chains listed below, sequenced in a study of blood T cell repertoires in COVID-19. Data came from immunoSEQ multiplex PCR; TCRdb stores just in-frame clones and leaves some out. Here the sample spans roughly 160,000 clones, just under 85% being singletons. Sequenced input: peripheral blood. These receptors all stem from a woman aged 80 or over with COVID-19, enrolled during active disease.

The V call is TRBV7-2, the J call TRBJ1-2; 9 bases map to TRBD1. The CDR3 totals 14 residues. J lost 5 bases, V lost 7 bases, and 8 bases had no gene match. Germline loops: CDR1 SGHTA, CDR2 FQGNSA. The CDR3 sequence is CASMFRTGDYGYTF. In DNA, the CDR3 is TGTGCCAGCATGTTCCGGACAGGGGATTATGGCTACACCTTC.

This chain joins TRBV7-9 and TRBJ2-7; possibly TRBD1 for D (5 bases). CDR1 is SEHNR and CDR2 is FQNEAQ in the germline V gene (reference sequence). The CDR3 is 16 amino acids. V was cut by 4 bases and J by 7 bases, with 23 bases left in between. CDR3 sequence: CASSSTRQLFEMEQYF. Here the CDR3 DNA reads TGTGCCAGCAGCTCGACGCGACAGCTCTTTGAGATGGAGCAGTACTTC. Filled out from reference TRBV7-9 and TRBJ2-7, the complete variable domain reads DTGVSQNPRHKITKRGQNVTFRCDPISEHNRLYWYRQTLGQGPEFLTYFQNEAQLEKSRLLSDRFSAERPKGSFSTLEIQRTEQGDSAMYLCASSSTRQLFEMEQYFGPGTRLTVT.

The chain carries TRBV7-2 and TRBJ1-2; 11 nucleotides align to TRBD1. J was trimmed by 2 bases and V by 3 bases; bases with no gene match: 5. The CDR3 is 16 residues long. The germline gives CDR1 SGHTA, CDR2 FQGNSA. CDR3 nucleotide sequence: TGTGCCAGCAGCTTCTCCCGGACAGGGGGCAACTATGGCTACACCTTC. Protein: CASSFSRTGGNYGYTF.

The V gene is TRBV29-1, the J gene TRBJ2-3; 8 nucleotides agree with TRBD2. Germline CDR1 is SQVTM and CDR2 is ANQGSEA. J gave up 5 bases and V 2 bases, and 6 bases lay outside the gene matches. The CDR3 totals 14 residues. The CDR3 bases are TGCAGCGTTGAAAGGTCCCTAGCGGGAGATACGCAGTATTTT. Protein: CSVERSLAGDTQYF.

The chain uses TRBV6-5 and TRBJ1-1, with D possibly TRBD1 on 5 matching bases. Germline assignment: CDR1 MNHEY and CDR2 SVGAGI. This CDR3 comprises 13 residues. V was pared by 8 bases and J by 5 bases, with 15 bases between. The CDR3, as DNA: TGTGCCAGCTCCACTGGACATCTGACTGAAGCTTTCTTT. This translates into CASSTGHLTEAFF.

In DNA form, the CDR3 reads TGTGCCAGCAGCTTATCCAGGCAAGAGACCCAGTACTTC. Translated: CASSLSRQETQYF. This chain links TRBV7-2 with TRBJ2-5; D uncertain. This CDR3 spans 13 amino acids. V was trimmed by 2 bases and J by 2 bases, leaving 6 bases between them. Germline CDR1 reads SGHTA; CDR2 reads FQGNSA.

CDR3 bases: TGTGCAAGTCGCTTTGGCCCCCTATATCAGGGGAGCACAGATACGCAGTATTTT. Translated, it gives CASRFGPLYQGSTDTQYF. The chain recombines TRBV12-2 with TRBJ2-3; the table calls TRBD1, which could not be checked here. TRBV12-2 corresponds to a pseudogene. The CDR3 is 18 residues long.

The chain uses TRBV9 and TRBJ2-1; 14 bases are a match to TRBD2. Germline CDR1 is SGDLS and CDR2 is YYNGEE. The V and J ends lost 3 bases and 1 base, in that order; junction bases with no gene match: 3. The CDR3 is made up of 17 amino acids. The CDR3 nucleotides read TGTGCCAGCAGCGCGGGGACTAGCGGGGGTTCCTACAATGAGCAGTTCTTC. Translation: CASSAGTSGGSYNEQFF.

This clone was seen just once. The rearrangement uses TRBV30 and TRBJ1-4, with 7 nucleotides matching TRBD1. The V segment lost 3 bases and the J segment 8 bases; nucleotides outside the gene matches: 9. The CDR3 loop spans 14 amino acids. Germline V lookup: CDR1 GTSNPN, CDR2 SVGIG (reference sequence). CDR3: CAWREKGGSEKLFF. The CDR3 DNA reads as TGTGCCTGGAGAGAAAAAGGGGGCAGCGAAAAACTGTTTTTT. The whole variable domain, remainder taken from reference TRBV30 and TRBJ1-4, is SQTIHQWPATLVQPVGSPLSLECTVEGTSNPNLYWYRQAAGRGLQLLFYSVGIGQISSEVPQNLSASRPQDRQFILSSKKLLLSDSGFYLCAWREKGGSEKLFFGSGTQLSVL.

The rearrangement joins TRBV24-1 to TRBJ2-5; 9 positions agree with TRBD1. V shed 4 bases and J 3 bases; nucleotides not matched to a gene: 5. Germline CDR1 reads KGHDR; CDR2 reads SFDVKD. The CDR3 is made up of 15 amino acids. This CDR3 reads CATSEPDRGKETQYF. In DNA, the CDR3 is TGTGCCACCAGTGAACCCGACAGGGGGAAAGAGACCCAGTACTTC.

This rearrangement joins TRBV24-1 to TRBJ2-5, with 7 bases aligning to TRBD1. After removal of 7 bases from V and 4 bases from J, the junction contained 11 bases not matched to a gene. Germline values: CDR1 KGHDR, CDR2 SFDVKD. CDR3 size: 15 residues. CDR3 DNA: TGTGCCACCAGCGCGTCCCGGGACAGACTAGAGACCCAGTACTTC. It is translated as CATSASRDRLETQYF.

The gene calls are TRBV6-2 or TRBV6-3 and TRBJ1-1, with D possibly matching TRBD1 (6 bases). This CDR3 contains 14 residues. Germline lookup yields CDR1 MNHEY and CDR2 SVGEGT. V was cut by 4 bases and J by 1 base, with 10 bases left in between. The CDR3 spells CASSSRRGNTEAFF. The CDR3 DNA is TGTGCCAGCAGTTCCCGCAGGGGGAACACTGAAGCTTTCTTT.

This chain connects TRBV30 to TRBJ1-2; 9 positions match TRBD1. V was pared by 0 bases and J by 4 bases, with 9 bases of the junction left unmatched. This CDR3 comprises 16 residues. Germline V gene lookup returns CDR1 GTSNPN and CDR2 SVGIG (reference sequence). The CDR3 DNA reads TGTGCCTGGAGTGTACAGGGGGCTACTAGGGCCTATGGCTACACCTTC. Translation: CAWSVQGATRAYGYTF. Supplemented by reference TRBV30 and TRBJ1-2, the full variable domain reads SQTIHQWPATLVQPVGSPLSLECTVEGTSNPNLYWYRQAAGRGLQLLFYSVGIGQISSEVPQNLSASRPQDRQFILSSKKLLLSDSGFYLCAWSVQGATRAYGYTFGSGTRLTVV.

Only a few counts were recorded for this clone. The chain carries TRBV24-1 and TRBJ2-1; 7 bases line up with TRBD1. V shed 2 bases, J shed 6 bases, and the junction held 6 bases outside the gene matches. Per the germline V gene, CDR1 is KGHDR and CDR2 is SFDVKD. This CDR3 has 15 residues. The CDR3 region has the DNA TGTGCCACCAGTGATTCGACAGGGACCGGCAATGAGCAGTTCTTC. It yields the protein CATSDSTGTGNEQFF.

The J gene is TRBJ2-7, the V gene TRBV5-5; TRBD1 matches at 7 bases. V lost 3 bases and J lost 3; bases outside the gene matches: 9. Looked up from germline, CDR1 is SGHKS and CDR2 is YYEKEE (reference sequence). This CDR3 spans 15 amino acids. This CDR3 reads CASSSTPGQIYEQYF. DNA of the CDR3: TGTGCCAGCAGCTCGACTCCGGGACAGATCTACGAGCAGTACTTC.

The chain joins TRBV27 to TRBJ1-6, with 9 nucleotides matching TRBD1. The CDR3 sequence is 14 residues long. Germline V gene sequence: CDR1 MNHEY, CDR2 SMNVEV (reference sequence). V was pared by 5 bases and J by 10 bases, with 6 bases of the junction left unmatched. The CDR3 region has the DNA TGTGCCAGCAGTAGACAGGGGGTTTACTCACCCCTCCACTTT. It translates to CASSRQGVYSPLHF.

The rearrangement links TRBV7-2 to TRBJ2-1; 7 nucleotides agree with TRBD1. Looked up from germline, CDR1 is SGHTA and CDR2 is FQGNSA. V was clipped by 5 bases and J by 7 bases; unmatched bases: 8. The CDR3 runs 14 residues. The CDR3 loop reads CASSHRTGGNEQFF. The CDR3 DNA follows: TGTGCCAGCAGCCATCGGACAGGCGGTAATGAGCAGTTCTTC.

The CDR3 loop reads CASSIYRGQGTNYGYTF. DNA for the CDR3: TGTGCCAGTAGTATCTACAGGGGGCAAGGTACTAACTATGGCTACACCTTC. The chain combines TRBV19 with TRBJ1-2; 9 nucleotides match TRBD1. CDR3 length: 17 residues. V lost 3 bases and J lost 0; bases outside the gene matches: 8. The germline V gene encodes CDR1 LNHDA and CDR2 SQIVND (reference sequence).

The chain combines TRBV30 with TRBJ2-5, with TRBD1 matching 7 bases. The V gene's germline CDR1 is GTSNPN and CDR2 SVGIG (reference sequence). The CDR3 contains 15 residues. J gave up 5 bases and V 3 bases, and 12 bases lay outside the gene matches. CDR3: CAWRPRQGVGETQYF. The CDR3 region has the DNA TGTGCCTGGAGACCTCGACAGGGAGTAGGGGAGACCCAGTACTTC.

The chain couples TRBV4-3 to TRBJ1-1, with a tentative D call TRBD1 (6 bases). V lost 0 bases, J lost 5 bases, and 16 bases lay in between. The CDR3 sequence is 16 residues long. Germline V gives CDR1 LGHNA, CDR2 YSLEER. The CDR3 loop is CASSQESAGVETEAFF. The CDR3 region has the DNA TGCGCCAGCAGCCAAGAATCGGCAGGGGTCGAAACTGAAGCTTTCTTT.

The rearrangement links TRBV19 to TRBJ2-1; the match to TRBD1 covers 11 bases. The V gene end was trimmed by 5 bases and the J gene end by 3 bases; junction bases not matched to a gene: 3. The CDR3 is made up of 15 amino acids. The V gene's germline CDR1 is LNHDA and CDR2 SQIVND (reference sequence). For the CDR3, the DNA is TGTGCCAGTAGTGCGGGACAGGGGGGCTACAATGAGCAGTTCTTC. This gives the protein CASSAGQGGYNEQFF. Full variable domain (outside the CDR3, taken from reference TRBV19 and TRBJ2-1): DGGITQSPKYLFRKEGQNVTLSCEQNLNHDAMYWYRQDPGQGLRLIYYSQIVNDFQKGDIAEGYSVSREKKESFPLTVTSAQKNPTAFYLCASSAGQGGYNEQFFGPGTRLTVL.

V usage is TRBV5-1 and J usage is TRBJ1-2; TRBD1 matches at 7 bases. The germline V gene has CDR1 SGHRS and CDR2 YFSETQ. The V segment lost 4 bases and the J segment 2 bases; nucleotides outside the gene matches: 11. This CDR3 region has 16 residues. For the CDR3, the DNA is TGCGCCAGCAGCCCCTGGTTTGGAGGGGGCAACTATGGCTACACCTTC. It translates to CASSPWFGGGNYGYTF. The full variable domain, in which reference TRBV5-1 and TRBJ1-2 provide the parts outside the CDR3, is KAGVTQTPRYLIKTRGQQVTLSCSPISGHRSVSWYQQTPGQGLQFLFEYFSETQRNKGNFPGRFSGRQFSNSRSEMNVSTLELGDSALYLCASSPWFGGGNYGYTFGSGTRLTVV.

The V call is TRBV6-6, the J call TRBJ2-4, with D perhaps matching TRBD1 (6 bases). V was shortened by 5 bases and J by 8 bases, with 13 bases between the two germline ends. This CDR3 is 13 amino acids long. Per germline, CDR1 MNHNY and CDR2 SVGAGI (reference sequence). CDR3 protein: CASSSYRDDIQYF. The CDR3, as DNA: TGTGCCAGCAGTAGCTACAGGGATGACATTCAGTACTTC.

This chain connects TRBV7-8 to TRBJ2-7, with 8 bases matching TRBD1. Trimming took 5 bases from V and 9 from J; bases not matched to a gene: 12. This CDR3 has 14 residues. CDR1 and CDR2 from the germline V gene are SGHVS and FQNEAQ. DNA for the CDR3: TGTGCCAGCAGCCTGGACAGGGAACTAAGTCGGCAGTACTTC. This sequence encodes CASSLDRELSRQYF.

V usage is TRBV2 and J usage is TRBJ2-5, with 8 nucleotides matching TRBD2. Germline V gene data show CDR1 as SNHLY and CDR2 as FYNNEI. The V gene end was trimmed by 3 bases and the J gene end by 0 bases; junction bases not matched to a gene: 12. The CDR3 is 18 residues long. CDR3 nucleotide sequence: TGTGCCAGCAGTGAGGGGTCGGGGGCTAGCGGGCACCAAGAGACCCAGTACTTC. This translates into CASSEGSGASGHQETQYF.

This clone was counted a few times. V is TRBV6-1 and J is TRBJ2-7; 9 nucleotides agree with TRBD2. This CDR3 spans 15 amino acids. Germline CDR1 MNHNS, CDR2 SASEGT. V gave up 3 bases and J gave up 7 bases; unmatched junction bases: 10. The CDR3: CASSDGFSGSLEQYF. CDR3 DNA: TGTGCCAGCAGTGATGGATTTAGCGGGAGTTTAGAGCAGTACTTC.